These 29 T cell receptor beta chains share one sample of origin, sequenced in a study of follicular helper T cells after annual influenza vaccination. The time point: 2015-2016 season, pre-vaccination. Produced via immunoSEQ multiplex PCR; TCRdb's table is partial and in-frame only. The sample contains approximately 6,100 clones, approximately 85% of which appear only once. The sequenced sample was CXCR5+ CD38- circulating T follicular helper cells from blood, obtained on the day of influenza vaccination. The subset denotes: circulating Tfh, non-naive CD4+CXCR5+PD-1+ (ICOS+CD38+ or ICOS-CD38-). These receptors all come from an adult who received the influenza vaccine.

This clone has just one count. V gene TRBV7-9 combines with J gene TRBJ2-1, with 7 bases aligning to TRBD2. The V gene's germline CDR1 is SEHNR and CDR2 FQNEAQ (reference sequence). The CDR3 is 15 amino acids. V was clipped by 5 bases and J by 7 bases; unmatched bases: 11. CDR3 sequence: CASSPTRGRGNEQFF. In DNA form, the CDR3 reads TGTGCCAGCAGCCCCACTCGCGGGAGAGGAAATGAGCAGTTCTTC.

The chain recombines TRBV6-1 with TRBJ1-4, with D unclear. This CDR3 has 12 amino acids. The germline V gene encodes CDR1 MNHNS and CDR2 SASEGT. V was shortened by 3 bases and J by 6 bases, with 5 bases between the two germline ends. Here the CDR3 reads CASSDADEKLFF. Here the CDR3 DNA reads TGTGCCAGCAGTGACGCGGATGAAAAACTGTTTTTT.

The chain links TRBV11-3 to TRBJ1-1; 7 bases are a match to TRBD1. The length of the CDR3 is 14 residues. V shed 4 bases, J shed 4 bases, and the junction held 6 bases outside the gene matches. Germline V gene sequence: CDR1 SGHNT, CDR2 YENEEA. CDR3 loop: CASSSGGLGTEAFF. CDR3 bases: TGTGCCAGCAGCTCAGGGGGATTGGGCACTGAAGCTTTCTTT.

The V gene is TRBV29-1, the J gene TRBJ2-1; 11 nucleotides match TRBD1. The CDR3 runs to 13 residues. V lost 7 bases, J lost 8 bases, and 7 bases stayed unmatched. Per the germline V gene, CDR1 is SQVTM and CDR2 is ANQGSEA. The CDR3 is CSATRTGGDEQFF. CDR3 coding DNA: TGCAGCGCCACCCGGACAGGGGGCGATGAGCAGTTCTTC.

This sequence joins TRBV7-2 and TRBJ2-3; D is undetermined. The CDR3 is 13 amino acids. The V end was cut by 0 bases, the J end by 5 bases, with 6 bases between. Germline loops: CDR1 SGHTA, CDR2 FQGNSA. CDR3 in amino acids: CASSLARLDTQYF. DNA for the CDR3: TGTGCCAGCAGCTTAGCGCGCTTAGATACGCAGTATTTT.

In this sample, this clone turned up once. The chain carries TRBV19 and TRBJ2-5; 8 bases match TRBD1. V was clipped by 5 bases and J by 7 bases; unmatched bases: 3. Germline loops: CDR1 LNHDA, CDR2 SQIVND (reference sequence). The CDR3 sequence is 12 residues long. The CDR3 sequence is CASSQGAGTQYF. The CDR3 nucleotides are TGTGCCAGTAGTCAGGGGGCCGGGACCCAGTACTTC.

Concerning this clone: Additional DNA sequences in this sample encode the identical CDR3. The chain links TRBV7-2 to TRBJ2-1, with 9 bases fitting TRBD1. The V and J ends lost 1 base and 9 bases, in that order; junction bases with no gene match: 7. The germline V gene encodes CDR1 SGHTA and CDR2 FQGNSA. This CDR3 is 15 amino acids long. This CDR3 is CASSLGTTGGLEQFF. CDR3 coding DNA: TGTGCCAGCAGCTTAGGCACTACAGGGGGCCTTGAGCAGTTCTTC.

The J gene is TRBJ2-3, the V gene TRBV15; D gene uncertain. This CDR3 has 14 residues. Trimming stripped 0 bases from V and 6 bases from J, with 10 bases between. Germline loops: CDR1 LNHNV, CDR2 YYDKDF (reference sequence). For the CDR3, the DNA is TGTGCCACCAGCAGAGATCTGGGGTTGGATACGCAGTATTTT. Its translation: CATSRDLGLDTQYF.

The chain carries TRBV5-6 and TRBJ1-4, with unresolved D. The CDR3 has 14 residues. Germline V gene sequence: CDR1 SGHDT, CDR2 YYEEEE. The V end lost 1 base, the J end lost 7 bases, and 11 bases lay between the germline ends. CDR3 sequence (DNA): TGTGCCAGCAGCTTGCCCGGGGTTAGTGAAAAACTGTTTTTT. This sequence encodes CASSLPGVSEKLFF.

The J gene is TRBJ2-1, the V gene TRBV6-6; 9 nucleotides agree with TRBD1. This CDR3 comprises 16 residues. Germline CDR1 is MNHNY and CDR2 is SVGAGI (reference sequence). Trimming cost V 6 bases and J 2 bases; bases outside gene matches: 8. DNA of the CDR3: TGTGCCAGCAGCACCACCGACAGGGGGACCTACAATGAGCAGTTCTTC. It codes for CASSTTDRGTYNEQFF.

The chain has TRBV28 and TRBJ1-4, with TRBD1 matching over 7 bases. There are 16 residues in the CDR3. The germline V gene encodes CDR1 MDHEN and CDR2 SYDVKM. J lost 7 bases, V lost 6 bases, and 14 bases had no gene match. CDR3 bases: TGTGCCAGCAGCCGATTTAACAGGGGTGGTGGTGAAAAACTGTTTTTT. It is translated as CASSRFNRGGGEKLFF. The complete variable domain, with remaining parts taken from reference TRBV28 and TRBJ1-4, reads DVKVTQSSRYLVKRTGEKVFLECVQDMDHENMFWYRQDPGLGLRLIYFSYDVKMKEKGDIPEGYSVSREKKERFSLILESASTNQTSMYLCASSRFNRGGGEKLFFGSGTQLSVL.

This clone was detected only once. The chain couples TRBV28 to TRBJ2-7, with TRBD1 matching over 7 bases. Germline V gene lookup returns CDR1 MDHEN and CDR2 SYDVKM. J lost 2 bases, V lost 6 bases, and 7 bases had no gene match. The CDR3 is 14 residues long. CDR3 bases: TGTGCCAGCAGGAGTCAGGGGGTTCCCTACGAGCAGTACTTC. The encoded protein is CASRSQGVPYEQYF.

The chain is built from TRBV7-2 and TRBJ2-3; D perhaps matches TRBD1 (5 bases). The V gene lost 1 base and the J gene lost 11 bases, with 10 bases spanning the gap. The CDR3 totals 12 residues. Germline V gene data show CDR1 as SGHTA and CDR2 as FQGNSA. The CDR3 bases are TGTGCCAGCAGCTTAGGCACAGGCCAGCAGTATTTT. Protein: CASSLGTGQQYF.

The rearrangement uses TRBV7-2 and TRBJ1-4, with D perhaps TRBD1 (5 bases). Trimming cost V 3 bases and J 5 bases, with 16 bases left between them. The germline CDR1 and CDR2 sequences are SGHTA and FQGNSA. CDR3 length: 16 residues. The CDR3 protein is CASSFPHGGVNEKLFF. The DNA of the CDR3 is TGTGCCAGCAGCTTCCCCCACGGGGGGGTAAATGAAAAACTGTTTTTT. Based on the CDR3 plus reference TRBV7-2 and TRBJ1-4, the full variable domain is GAGVSQSPSNKVTEKGKDVELRCDPISGHTALYWYRQSLGQGLEFLIYFQGNSAPDKSGLPSDRFSAERTGGSVSTLTIQRTQQEDSAVYLCASSFPHGGVNEKLFFGSGTQLSVL.

CDR3 in DNA: TGCAGTGCTAGGGTTGTGGAGCAGTACTTC. Translating gives CSARVVEQYF. The V and J genes are TRBV20-1 and TRBJ2-7; D is ambiguous. Looked up from germline, CDR1 is DFQATT and CDR2 is SNEGSKA (reference sequence). Trimming removed 3 bases at V and 7 bases at J, with 7 bases between. The CDR3 totals 10 residues.

The rearrangement uses TRBV27 and TRBJ2-1; D is perhaps TRBD2 (6 bases). The CDR3 has 12 amino acids. The V end was cut by 6 bases, the J end by 8 bases, with 11 bases between. Germline assignment: CDR1 MNHEY and CDR2 SMNVEV (reference sequence). This chain's CDR3 is CASRRGGDEQFF. CDR3 DNA sequence: TGTGCCAGCAGGAGGGGCGGGGATGAGCAGTTCTTC.

This chain joins TRBV11-2 and TRBJ1-5, with D unclear. Germline values: CDR1 SGHAT, CDR2 FQNNGV. Trimming took 5 bases from V and 5 from J, leaving 10 bases between them. This CDR3 contains 13 residues. CDR3 in DNA: TGTGCCAGCAGCGCGCGGGAGGATCAGCCCCAGCATTTT. Its protein is CASSAREDQPQHF.

CDR3 protein: CASSPWSGANVLTF. CDR3 DNA sequence: TGTGCCAGCAGTCCCTGGTCTGGGGCCAACGTCCTGACTTTC. The chain has TRBV27 and TRBJ2-6; D gene uncertain. This CDR3 is 14 amino acids long. Germline V lookup: CDR1 MNHEY, CDR2 SMNVEV (reference sequence). Deletions cut 5 bases from V and 1 base from J, with 6 bases between.

The chain uses TRBV5-1 and TRBJ2-5, with D uncertain. Between the trimmed V and J ends, which lost 3 bases and 8 bases, there was a span of 11 bases. This CDR3 contains 12 residues. Germline V CDR1 and CDR2: SGHRS, YFSETQ. DNA for the CDR3: TGCGCCAGCAGCTGGATGAAGGATACCCAGTACTTC. Its translation: CASSWMKDTQYF. Full variable domain (outside the CDR3, taken from reference TRBV5-1 and TRBJ2-5): KAGVTQTPRYLIKTRGQQVTLSCSPISGHRSVSWYQQTPGQGLQFLFEYFSETQRNKGNFPGRFSGRQFSNSRSEMNVSTLELGDSALYLCASSWMKDTQYFGPGTRLLVL.

This clone has a single count. The chain couples TRBV5-6 to TRBJ2-2, with D perhaps matching TRBD1 or TRBD2 (5 bases each). Trimming stripped 2 bases from V and 4 bases from J, with 15 bases between. Germline V gene lookup returns CDR1 SGHDT and CDR2 YYEEEE. This CDR3 spans 16 amino acids. CDR3 nucleotide sequence: TGTGCCAGCAGCTTTGATTATCCAGGGAGCACCGGGGAGCTGTTTTTT. Protein sequence: CASSFDYPGSTGELFF.

This clone was detected a few times. This sequence joins TRBV9 and TRBJ2-2, with D unresolved. This CDR3 is 15 amino acids long. Trimming cost V 0 bases and J 5 bases, with 11 bases left between them. The germline V gene encodes CDR1 SGDLS and CDR2 YYNGEE. Written as DNA, the CDR3 is TGTGCCAGCAGCGTAGGGTCAGGATGGACCGGGGAGCTGTTTTTT. The encoded protein is CASSVGSGWTGELFF.

CDR3: CASRSLYSRRRCSNEQFF. The DNA of the CDR3 is TGTGCCAGCCGGAGCCTATACTCGAGACGTCGCTGTTCCAATGAGCAGTTCTTC. This chain uses TRBV14 with TRBJ2-1; no definite D call. There are 18 residues in the CDR3. The ends were cut back, 8 bases at V and 6 bases at J, with 29 bases in the middle. CDR1 is SGHDN and CDR2 is FVKESK in the germline V gene.

This chain joins TRBV2 and TRBJ2-1; possible D gene TRBD1, 6 bases. This CDR3 is built from 15 residues. The V and J ends lost 3 bases and 0 bases respectively, with 9 bases between them. The germline V gene has CDR1 SNHLY and CDR2 FYNNEI. DNA for the CDR3: TGTGCCAGCAGTGATAGGGGGTTCTCCTACAATGAGCAGTTCTTC. Translating gives CASSDRGFSYNEQFF.

This chain links TRBV19 with TRBJ2-1; D may match TRBD1 or TRBD2 (5 bases each). The CDR3 is 16 residues long. Germline lookup yields CDR1 LNHDA and CDR2 SQIVND (reference sequence). V was clipped by 6 bases and J by 6 bases, with 21 bases between them. CDR3 protein: CASSPGGGLPGNEQFF. DNA of the CDR3: TGTGCCAGTAGCCCGGGTGGGGGTCTCCCGGGCAATGAGCAGTTCTTC.

The chain couples TRBV30 to TRBJ2-5, with TRBD2 matching 11 bases. Losses at the gene ends were 7 bases for V and 0 bases for J; bases not matched to a gene: 1. CDR1 is GTSNPN and CDR2 is SVGIG in the germline V gene (reference sequence). This CDR3 comprises 13 residues. CDR3 DNA: TGTGCCTCGACTAGCGGGGACCAAGAGACCCAGTACTTC. Translated, it gives CASTSGDQETQYF.

The CDR3 nucleotides are TGTGCCAGCAGCCCGACTAGCGGGAGATTTTTCAATGAGCAGTTCTTC. It specifies CASSPTSGRFFNEQFF. The rearrangement joins TRBV7-2 to TRBJ2-1; 12 nucleotides line up with TRBD2. Trimming cost V 5 bases and J 6 bases; bases outside gene matches: 8. Looked up from germline, CDR1 is SGHTA and CDR2 is FQGNSA. The CDR3 consists of 16 residues.

The CDR3 bases are TGTGCCATCAAAGAGGGACTAGATAGGAACGAGCAGTACTTC. Its translation is CAIKEGLDRNEQYF. The V gene is TRBV10-3, the J gene TRBJ2-7; 8 bases agree with TRBD2. This CDR3 region has 14 residues. Per the germline V gene, CDR1 is ENHRY and CDR2 is SYGVKD. The V gene end was trimmed by 7 bases and the J gene end by 5 bases; junction bases not matched to a gene: 10.

The count of this clone is one. The rearrangement joins TRBV5-1 to TRBJ2-6; 9 positions match TRBD1. The CDR3 totals 18 residues. The trim removed 3 bases at V and 0 bases at J, leaving 7 bases unmatched. Germline V gives CDR1 SGHRS, CDR2 YFSETQ. The CDR3 region has the DNA TGCGCCAGCAGCTACAAGGACAGGGGATACTCTGGGGCCAACGTCCTGACTTTC. Its translation: CASSYKDRGYSGANVLTF.

The gene calls are TRBV13 and TRBJ2-1; D is perhaps TRBD2 (6 bases). CDR1 PRHDT and CDR2 FYEKMQ come from the germline V gene (reference sequence). Trimming shortened V by 6 bases and J by 12 bases, and 15 bases separated the two germline ends. The CDR3 has 12 amino acids. DNA of the CDR3: TGTGCCAGCAGTTCCGATCGGAGGGGGCAGTTCTTC. This gives the protein CASSSDRRGQFF. Full variable domain (outside the CDR3, taken from reference TRBV13 and TRBJ2-1): AAGVIQSPRHLIKEKRETATLKCYPIPRHDTVYWYQQGPGQDPQFLISFYEKMQSDKGSIPDRFSAQQFSDYHSELNMSSLELGDSALYFCASSSDRRGQFFGPGTRLTVL.